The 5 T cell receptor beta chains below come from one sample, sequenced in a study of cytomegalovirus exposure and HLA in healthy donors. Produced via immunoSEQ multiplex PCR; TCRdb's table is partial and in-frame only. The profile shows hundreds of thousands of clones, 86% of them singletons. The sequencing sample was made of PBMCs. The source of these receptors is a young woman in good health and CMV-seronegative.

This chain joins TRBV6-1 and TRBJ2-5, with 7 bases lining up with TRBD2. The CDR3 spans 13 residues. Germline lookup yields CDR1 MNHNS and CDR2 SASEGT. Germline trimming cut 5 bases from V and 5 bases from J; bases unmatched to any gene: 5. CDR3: CASSPGLGETQYF. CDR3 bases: TGTGCCAGCAGTCCCGGACTAGGTGAGACCCAGTACTTC.

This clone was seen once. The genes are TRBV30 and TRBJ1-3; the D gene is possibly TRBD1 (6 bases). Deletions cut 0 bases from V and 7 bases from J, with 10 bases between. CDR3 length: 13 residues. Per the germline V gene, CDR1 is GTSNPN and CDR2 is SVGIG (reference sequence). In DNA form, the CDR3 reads TGTGCCTGGAGTGTACAGCAGGGGAACACCATATATTTT. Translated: CAWSVQQGNTIYF.

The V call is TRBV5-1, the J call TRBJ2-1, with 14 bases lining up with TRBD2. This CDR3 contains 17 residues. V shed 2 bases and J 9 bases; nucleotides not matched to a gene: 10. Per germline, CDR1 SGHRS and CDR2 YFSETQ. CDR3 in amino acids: CASSFDGTSGSLGEQFF. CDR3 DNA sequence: TGCGCCAGCAGCTTCGACGGGACTAGCGGGAGTTTGGGTGAGCAGTTCTTC. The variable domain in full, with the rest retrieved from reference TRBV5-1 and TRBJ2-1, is KAGVTQTPRYLIKTRGQQVTLSCSPISGHRSVSWYQQTPGQGLQFLFEYFSETQRNKGNFPGRFSGRQFSNSRSEMNVSTLELGDSALYLCASSFDGTSGSLGEQFFGPGTRLTVL.

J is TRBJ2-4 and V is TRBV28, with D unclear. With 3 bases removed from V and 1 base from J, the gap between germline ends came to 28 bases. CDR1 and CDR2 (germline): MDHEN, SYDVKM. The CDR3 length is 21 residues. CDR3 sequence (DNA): TGTGCCAGCAGTTTCGATTATATTTCAGATAACAGATGGGCGGCCAAAAACATTCAGTACTTC. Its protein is CASSFDYISDNRWAAKNIQYF. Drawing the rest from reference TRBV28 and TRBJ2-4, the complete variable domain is DVKVTQSSRYLVKRTGEKVFLECVQDMDHENMFWYRQDPGLGLRLIYFSYDVKMKEKGDIPEGYSVSREKKERFSLILESASTNQTSMYLCASSFDYISDNRWAAKNIQYFGAGTRLSVL.

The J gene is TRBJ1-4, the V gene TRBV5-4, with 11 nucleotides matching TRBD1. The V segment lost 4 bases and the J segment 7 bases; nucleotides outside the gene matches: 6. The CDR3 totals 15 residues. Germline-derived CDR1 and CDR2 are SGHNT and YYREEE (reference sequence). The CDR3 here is CASSAGQGAGEKLFF. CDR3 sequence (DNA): TGTGCCAGCAGCGCCGGACAGGGGGCAGGTGAAAAACTGTTTTTT.